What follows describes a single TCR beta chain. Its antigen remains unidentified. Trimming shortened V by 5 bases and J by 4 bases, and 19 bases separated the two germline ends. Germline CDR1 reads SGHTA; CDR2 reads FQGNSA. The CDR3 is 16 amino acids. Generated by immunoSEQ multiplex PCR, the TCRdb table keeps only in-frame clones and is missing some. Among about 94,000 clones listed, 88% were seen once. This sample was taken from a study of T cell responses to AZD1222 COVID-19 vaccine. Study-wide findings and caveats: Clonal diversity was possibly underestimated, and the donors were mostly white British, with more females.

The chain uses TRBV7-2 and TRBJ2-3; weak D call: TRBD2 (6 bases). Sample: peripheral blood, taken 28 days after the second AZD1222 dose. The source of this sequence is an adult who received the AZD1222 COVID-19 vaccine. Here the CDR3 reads CASSHPRGGTPDTQYF. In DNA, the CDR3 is TGTGCCAGCAGCCACCCGCGGGGCGGGACCCCAGATACGCAGTATTTT.